The present entry profiles one TCR delta chain with its context. This clone is labeled medium-sized (0.01 to 0.1%). It lacks a known antigen. The record has no base qualities; no much larger clone is one base away. The data stem from a study of gamma-delta T cells after stem cell transplantation (TCRdb year 2016). Libraries were constructed by RT-PCR. For sequencing, an Illumina MiSeq was employed. TCRdb recomputed clones from the public reads with CATT; identical DNA rows were then combined. The sample contains some 2,500 delta-chain clones, 20% to 25% of them found a single time. The ten most abundant clones make up 23% of the sample. Its CDR3 holds 17 amino acids, cysteine through phenylalanine. Of the read, only the CDR3 DNA is kept; its 51 bases are in frame from base 1. Trimming takes 4 bases off V and 0 bases off J; junction bases not matched to a gene: 11. CDR1 and CDR2, looked up from the germline V gene, are GEAIGNYY and EKD.

This sequence originates from a human donor. It is not recorded whose cells these are; they may come from a transplant donor. The sequenced sample was gamma-delta T cells. Rearrangement joined TRDV2 to TRDJ1; 9 bases in the junction line up with TRDD3. The encoded CDR3 is CACERLGEAKYTDKLIF. The DNA is as follows: TGTGCCTGTGAGAGACTGGGGGAAGCCAAGTACACCGATAAACTCATCTTT.